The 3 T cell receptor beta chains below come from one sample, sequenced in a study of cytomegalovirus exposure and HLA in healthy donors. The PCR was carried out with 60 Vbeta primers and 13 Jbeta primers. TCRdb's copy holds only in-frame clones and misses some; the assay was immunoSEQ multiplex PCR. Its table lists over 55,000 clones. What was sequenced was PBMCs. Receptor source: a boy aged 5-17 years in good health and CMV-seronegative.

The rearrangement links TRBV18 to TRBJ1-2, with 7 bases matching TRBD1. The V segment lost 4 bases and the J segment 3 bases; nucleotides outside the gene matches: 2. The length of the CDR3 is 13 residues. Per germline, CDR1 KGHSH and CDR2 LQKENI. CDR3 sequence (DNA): TGTGCCAGCTCACTCCAGGGGGACTATGGCTACACCTTC. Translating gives CASSLQGDYGYTF.

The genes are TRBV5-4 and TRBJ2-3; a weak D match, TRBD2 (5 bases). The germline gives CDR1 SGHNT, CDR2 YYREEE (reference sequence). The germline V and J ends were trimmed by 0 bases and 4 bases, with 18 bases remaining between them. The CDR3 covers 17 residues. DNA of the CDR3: TGTGCCAGCAGCTTGGGGCCGGAAGTCCCGAGGGCAGATACGCAGTATTTT. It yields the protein CASSLGPEVPRADTQYF.

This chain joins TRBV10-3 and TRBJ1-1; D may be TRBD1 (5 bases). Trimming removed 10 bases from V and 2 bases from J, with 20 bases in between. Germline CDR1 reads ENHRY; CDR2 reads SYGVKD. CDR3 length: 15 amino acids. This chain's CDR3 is CATRPTGQGNTEAFF. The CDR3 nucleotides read TGTGCCACCCGCCCGACCGGCCAGGGTAACACTGAAGCTTTCTTT.